These 27 T cell receptor beta chains share one sample of origin, sequenced in a study of CD8+ T cells in alopecia areata. Following RNA extraction, reverse transcription yielded cDNA that acted as the sequencing template. TCRdb's table, derived via immunoSEQ multiplex PCR, lists solely in-frame clones and lacks some. This table has 150,000 to 200,000 clones, 60% appearing once. Treatment here: oral pan-JAK inhibitor, 5-10 mg twice daily. The input for sequencing was CD4+ T cells sorted from blood, taken at week 24, from a patient treated with tofacitinib. These receptors all stem from a human donor with alopecia areata.

J is TRBJ2-7 and V is TRBV2; D is undetermined. Per the germline V gene, CDR1 is SNHLY and CDR2 is FYNNEI. The CDR3 sequence is 15 residues long. V was pared by 8 bases and J by 0 bases, with 17 bases between. The CDR3 bases are TGTGCCAGCGTAAGGACCCAGATACTCTCCTACGAGCAGTACTTC. The encoded protein is CASVRTQILSYEQYF.

The chain carries TRBV27 and TRBJ2-3; tentative D call: TRBD2 (5 bases). The germline V gene has CDR1 MNHEY and CDR2 SMNVEV (reference sequence). V dropped 3 bases and J dropped 1 base, with 5 bases sitting between them. This CDR3 contains 13 residues. The CDR3 DNA reads TGTGCCAGCAGTTTCGGGGGCACAGATACGCAGTATTTT. The encoded protein is CASSFGGTDTQYF.

The V gene is TRBV30, the J gene TRBJ1-2; TRBD1 might be the D (5 bases). This CDR3 has 14 residues. In germline, CDR1 is GTSNPN, CDR2 SVGIG (reference sequence). V lost 4 bases to trimming and J lost 5 bases, with 17 bases between them. CDR3 protein: CAWKIEGRDYGYTF. The CDR3 DNA reads as TGTGCCTGGAAGATTGAGGGGCGGGATTATGGCTACACCTTC.

There are a few counts of this clone. This chain joins TRBV15 and TRBJ2-1, with D unclear. V lost 3 bases, J lost 10 bases, and 13 bases lay in between. The germline gives CDR1 LNHNV, CDR2 YYDKDF (reference sequence). This CDR3 spans 13 amino acids. CDR3: CATSSAWMGEQFF. Here the CDR3 DNA reads TGTGCCACCAGCAGTGCCTGGATGGGGGAGCAGTTCTTC.

The chain employs TRBV29-1 and TRBJ1-2, with D perhaps matching TRBD1 (5 bases). Germline CDR1 is SQVTM and CDR2 is ANQGSEA. Trimming took 4 bases from V and 7 from J, leaving 16 bases between them. The CDR3 loop spans 13 amino acids. The CDR3 DNA reads TGCAGCGTTGCGATGACAGCCGGGACTGGCTACACCTTC. Encoded protein: CSVAMTAGTGYTF.

The rearrangement links TRBV20-1 to TRBJ2-3; 8 bases agree with TRBD1. The CDR3 consists of 10 residues. The ends lost 6 bases at V and 9 bases at J; junction bases unmatched: 2. From germline, CDR1 is DFQATT and CDR2 SNEGSKA (reference sequence). This chain's CDR3 is CSARQGTQYF. For the CDR3, the DNA is TGCAGTGCCCGACAGGGGACGCAGTATTTT.

This clone appeared a single time. The chain carries TRBV13 and TRBJ1-6; the D is unclear. V lost 3 bases to trimming and J lost 7 bases, with 4 bases between them. Germline CDR1 PRHDT, CDR2 FYEKMQ (reference sequence). The CDR3 contains 12 residues. CDR3 sequence reads: CASSFSNSPLHF. The CDR3 bases are TGTGCCAGCAGCTTTTCCAATTCACCCCTCCACTTT.

This clone was observed a few times. The chain's CDR3 is CSVEEGSASTDTQYF. CDR3 nucleotides: TGCAGCGTTGAAGAGGGCTCGGCTAGCACAGATACGCAGTATTTT. This chain links TRBV29-1 with TRBJ2-3, with unresolved D. The CDR3 runs to 15 residues. The germline V gene encodes CDR1 SQVTM and CDR2 ANQGSEA. V was shortened by 0 bases and J by 0 bases, with 10 bases between the two germline ends.

The rearrangement joins TRBV6-1 to TRBJ1-2; 9 positions match TRBD1. This CDR3 region has 14 residues. CDR1 and CDR2 (germline): MNHNS, SASEGT. V trimming: 6 bases; J trimming: 3 bases; junction bases outside the gene matches: 5. CDR3 residues: CASSPGQGDYGYTF. The CDR3 nucleotides read TGTGCCAGCAGCCCGGGACAGGGTGACTATGGCTACACCTTC.

The chain employs TRBV18 and TRBJ1-1, with TRBD1 as a possible D gene (5 bases). This CDR3 has 16 residues. Germline CDR1 is KGHSH and CDR2 is LQKENI. Trimming cost V 1 base and J 3 bases, with 15 bases left between them. The CDR3 loop is CASSPRAGSVDTEAFF. The CDR3 DNA reads as TGTGCCAGCTCACCACGGGCAGGGAGTGTGGACACTGAAGCTTTCTTT.

The chain is built from TRBV2 and TRBJ1-2; D is perhaps TRBD1 (6 bases). Germline V gene lookup returns CDR1 SNHLY and CDR2 FYNNEI. CDR3 length: 15 amino acids. Trimming stripped 8 bases from V and 2 bases from J, with 18 bases between. CDR3 DNA sequence: TGTGCCAGCGAGGACGGCGAACAGGGAAACTATGGCTACACCTTC. Protein: CASEDGEQGNYGYTF.

CDR3 DNA sequence: TGTGCCAGTAGTATAGGGGACAGAGATTTGAGGGGTGAGCAGTTCTTC. Its translation is CASSIGDRDLRGEQFF. The gene calls are TRBV19 and TRBJ2-1; 7 nucleotides match TRBD1. Germline CDR1 and CDR2: LNHDA and SQIVND (reference sequence). Losses at the gene ends were 1 base for V and 9 bases for J; bases not matched to a gene: 12. The CDR3 has 16 amino acids.

As concerns this clone: Its ends do not fully match the called genes, so a read error is possible. V and J are TRBV29-1 and TRBJ1-1, with D uncertain. The CDR3 extends over 10 amino acids. Per the germline V gene, CDR1 is SQVTM and CDR2 is ANQGSEA. The CDR3 DNA sequence: TGCAGCGTTGAAGGCACCTCGTCCTGGTTT. It is translated as CSVEGTSSWF.

The chain links TRBV5-4 to TRBJ2-7, with D perhaps matching TRBD1 (5 bases). Germline V CDR1 and CDR2: SGHNT, YYREEE (reference sequence). The CDR3 runs 13 residues. With 4 bases removed from V and 3 bases from J, the gap between germline ends came to 11 bases. In nucleotides, the CDR3 is TGTGCCAGCAGCCCGCCAGGGAACTACGAGCAGTACTTC. This gives the protein CASSPPGNYEQYF.

The sample holds one count of this clone. The chain recombines TRBV5-1 with TRBJ2-7; a weak D match, TRBD2 (5 bases). V gave up 2 bases and J gave up 6 bases, with 15 bases separating them. Germline V gene data show CDR1 as SGHRS and CDR2 as YFSETQ. There are 14 residues in the CDR3. CDR3 protein: CASSFGVEGSEQYF. CDR3 in DNA: TGCGCCAGCAGCTTCGGGGTAGAAGGTTCCGAGCAGTACTTC.

The chain recombines TRBV5-1 with TRBJ1-4; D not certain. V gave up 5 bases and J gave up 8 bases, with 13 bases separating them. Germline V gene data show CDR1 as SGHRS and CDR2 as YFSETQ. The CDR3 covers 13 residues. The CDR3 region is CASSSDMREKLFF. In DNA form, the CDR3 reads TGCGCCAGCAGTAGTGATATGCGGGAAAAACTGTTTTTT. Full variable domain (outside the CDR3, taken from reference TRBV5-1 and TRBJ1-4): KAGVTQTPRYLIKTRGQQVTLSCSPISGHRSVSWYQQTPGQGLQFLFEYFSETQRNKGNFPGRFSGRQFSNSRSEMNVSTLELGDSALYLCASSSDMREKLFFGSGTQLSVL.

The rearrangement uses TRBV4-3 and TRBJ1-6; weak D call: TRBD1 (5 bases). The CDR3 loop spans 15 amino acids. The germline gives CDR1 LGHNA, CDR2 YSLEER. Trimming cost V 0 bases and J 7 bases, with 10 bases left between them. CDR3 nucleotide sequence: TGCGCCAGCAGCCAAGAGGCAGGGACCAATTCACCCCTCCACTTT. Residues: CASSQEAGTNSPLHF.

V usage is TRBV11-3 and J usage is TRBJ2-7; tentatively, D is TRBD1 or TRBD2 (5 bases each). V was pared by 6 bases and J by 3 bases, with 15 bases between. Germline V gene sequence: CDR1 SGHNT, CDR2 YENEEA. This CDR3 has 14 residues. The DNA of the CDR3 is TGTGCCAGCAGTCAGTCGGGGCACCTCTACGAGCAGTACTTC. Translated: CASSQSGHLYEQYF.

By share of the sample, this clone is medium-sized. The chain couples TRBV7-2 to TRBJ2-3; 7 bases agree with TRBD2. The CDR3 length is 13 residues. Germline V lookup: CDR1 SGHTA, CDR2 FQGNSA. Losses at the gene ends were 6 bases for V and 1 base for J; bases not matched to a gene: 1. CDR3 residues: CASSGGGTDTQYF. The CDR3 DNA reads TGTGCCAGCAGTGGGGGGGGCACAGATACGCAGTATTTT. Using reference TRBV7-2 and TRBJ2-3 for the parts outside the CDR3, the full variable domain is GAGVSQSPSNKVTEKGKDVELRCDPISGHTALYWYRQSLGQGLEFLIYFQGNSAPDKSGLPSDRFSAERTGGSVSTLTIQRTQQEDSAVYLCASSGGGTDTQYFGPGTRLTVL.

V gene TRBV9 combines with J gene TRBJ1-2, with 8 nucleotides matching TRBD1. Germline V gene data show CDR1 as SGDLS and CDR2 as YYNGEE. CDR3 length: 15 amino acids. The junction had 4 bases not matched to a gene; V was cut back by 1 base and J by 2 bases. The CDR3 region is CASSVMWTGNYGYTF. The DNA of the CDR3 is TGTGCCAGCAGCGTAATGTGGACAGGGAACTATGGCTACACCTTC.

This clone has just one count. J is TRBJ1-5 and V is TRBV6-5, with 8 bases fitting TRBD1. The CDR3 extends over 14 amino acids. In germline, CDR1 is MNHEY, CDR2 SVGAGI. V lost 6 bases to trimming and J lost 2 bases; unmatched junction nucleotides: 3. The CDR3 sequence is CASRAGQGNQPQHF. CDR3 bases: TGTGCCAGCAGGGCGGGACAGGGCAATCAGCCCCAGCATTTT.

The V and J genes are TRBV7-2 and TRBJ2-3; TRBD2 matches 9 bases. Looked up from germline, CDR1 is SGHTA and CDR2 is FQGNSA. The V gene end was trimmed by 4 bases and the J gene end by 6 bases; junction bases not matched to a gene: 8. The CDR3 covers 15 residues. This CDR3 reads CASSSKAGGGDTQYF. CDR3 nucleotides: TGTGCCAGCAGCTCAAAAGCGGGGGGAGGGGATACGCAGTATTTT.

Concerning this clone: The junction differs from germline at one of its ends, possibly a read error. This sequence joins TRBV9 and TRBJ2-7, with 8 positions matching TRBD1. The CDR3 spans 14 residues. CDR1 is SGDLS and CDR2 is YYNGEE in the germline V gene. CDR3 sequence: CASSVRQGPYEQYF. The DNA of the CDR3 is TGTGCCAGCAGCGTTAGACAGGGGCCCTATGAGCAGTACTTC.

The V gene is TRBV12-5, the J gene TRBJ1-2; D is unclear. The CDR3 length is 13 residues. Deletions cut 7 bases from V and 2 bases from J, with 11 bases between. CDR1 is LGHNT and CDR2 is FRNRAP in the germline V gene. Here the CDR3 reads CASASSINYGYTF. As DNA, the CDR3 is TGTGCTAGTGCGTCGAGTATAAACTATGGCTACACCTTC.

This clone is a singleton in its sample. The chain combines TRBV30 with TRBJ1-6; possible D gene TRBD1, 5 bases. The CDR3 length is 13 residues. Deletions cut 3 bases from V and 5 bases from J, with 8 bases between. CDR1 and CDR2 from the germline V gene are GTSNPN and SVGIG (reference sequence). The CDR3 here is CAWRTADNSPLHF. The DNA for the CDR3 is TGTGCCTGGAGGACAGCTGATAATTCACCCCTCCACTTT.

This chain connects TRBV4-2 to TRBJ1-2; possible D gene TRBD1, 5 bases. Germline CDR1 is LGHNA and CDR2 is YNFKEQ. V was trimmed by 0 bases and J by 0 bases, leaving 11 bases between them. The CDR3 extends over 16 amino acids. CDR3 region: CASSQDRGLTNYGYTF. CDR3 nucleotide sequence: TGTGCCAGCAGCCAAGATCGGGGGTTGACTAACTATGGCTACACCTTC.

This clone was counted between two and nine times. J is TRBJ2-3 and V is TRBV23-1; D call uncertain. TRBV23-1 belongs to the ORF category, with a function that is uncertain. Trimming pared 4 bases from V and 7 bases from J, leaving 18 bases between. The CDR3 runs 15 residues. In nucleotides, the CDR3 is TGCGCCAGCAGTCGGTCCCCCTTCAGGAACAATACGCAGTATTTT. Protein: CASSRSPFRNNTQYF.